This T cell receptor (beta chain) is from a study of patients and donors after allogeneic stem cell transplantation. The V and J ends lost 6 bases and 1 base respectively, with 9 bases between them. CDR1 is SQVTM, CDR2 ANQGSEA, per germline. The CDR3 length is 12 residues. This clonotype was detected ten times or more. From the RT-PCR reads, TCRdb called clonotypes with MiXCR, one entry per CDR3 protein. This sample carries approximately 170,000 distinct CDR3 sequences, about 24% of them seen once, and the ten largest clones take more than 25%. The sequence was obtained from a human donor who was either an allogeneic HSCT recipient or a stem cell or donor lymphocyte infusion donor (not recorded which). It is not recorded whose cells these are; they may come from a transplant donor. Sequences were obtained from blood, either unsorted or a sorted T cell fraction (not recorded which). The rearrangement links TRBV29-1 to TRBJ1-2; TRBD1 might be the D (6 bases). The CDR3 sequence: CSVLDSNYGYTF. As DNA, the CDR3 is TGCAGCGTCTTGGACAGTAACTATGGCTACACCTTC.